The clone carrying this TCR beta chain came up once. Method: immunoSEQ multiplex PCR; TCRdb's copy keeps in-frame clones and lacks some. The sample has roughly 700,000 clones, roughly 90% seen once. Treatment given: some 20 received Ad26.COV2.S at low or high dose, single or two shots; 5 received placebo; per-sample allocation not given. It was on day 63 after the first vaccine or placebo injection that samples were taken. This record belongs to a study of Ad26.COV2.S vaccination and SARS-CoV-2 variants. Study summary: Of the COV1001 trial arms, the Ad26.COV2.S arm included the donor. Ad26.COV2.S was injected intramuscularly once or twice, 56 days apart.

V was cut by 7 bases and J by 5 bases, with 12 bases left in between. This CDR3 spans 13 amino acids. V usage is TRBV12-3 or TRBV12-4 and J usage is TRBJ2-4, with D perhaps matching TRBD2 (6 bases). Sequencing used peripheral blood, obtained in a trial of Ad26.COV2.S vaccine versus placebo. This receptor was obtained from a person aged 18 to 65 who received the Ad26.COV2.S COVID-19 vaccine or a placebo. As DNA, the CDR3 is TGTGCCAGCACCTCGGGGGATCAAAACATTCAGTACTTC. This gives the protein CASTSGDQNIQYF.